This T cell receptor beta chain appears in the sequencing data of a study of T-cell reconstitution after alpha-beta-depleted transplantation in children. Germline CDR1 MNHEY, CDR2 SVGEGT. This CDR3 is built from 15 residues. V was clipped by 5 bases and J by 3 bases, with 14 bases between them. Points from the study as a whole: Most T-cell counts and diversity one year after the transplant came from T cells that were newly produced. Two months or so post-transplant, alpha-beta T cells reportedly derived from several hundred expanded graft clones. At day 60, the high TCRbeta diversity found in some patients originated from recipient T cells and thymic progenitors that had survived.

The sample holds many counts of this clonotype. Its cognate antigen is unknown. Molecular barcoding with unique molecular identifiers was used for the TCRbeta library. TCRdb recomputed calls from the PCR reads with MiXCR, one row per CDR3 protein. The sample includes about 260,000 distinct CDR3 sequences, approximately 10% of them seen just once. Sample: peripheral blood, taken 180 days after TCRalphabeta/CD19-depleted stem cell transplant. The sequence came from a male patient aged 2-15 years who had a stem cell transplant for chronic granulomatous disease, so the T cells may come from the graft donor. J is TRBJ2-4 and V is TRBV6-2 or TRBV6-3, with D unresolved. This chain's CDR3 is CASSRMSIGKNIQYF. CDR3 DNA: TGTGCCAGCAGTAGAATGAGTATCGGCAAAAACATTCAGTACTTC.